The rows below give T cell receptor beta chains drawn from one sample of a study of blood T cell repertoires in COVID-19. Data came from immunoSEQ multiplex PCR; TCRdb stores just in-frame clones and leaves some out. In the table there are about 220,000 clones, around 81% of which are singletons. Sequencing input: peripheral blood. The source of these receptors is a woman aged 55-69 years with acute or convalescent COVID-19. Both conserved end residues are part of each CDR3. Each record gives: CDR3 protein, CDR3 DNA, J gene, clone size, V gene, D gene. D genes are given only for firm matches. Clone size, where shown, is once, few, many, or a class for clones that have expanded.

CASSRQGNYEQYF | TGTGCCAGCAGTCGACAGGGGAATTACGAGCAGTACTTC | TRBJ2-7 | once | TRBV2 | TRBD1
CASSGGRGAYNEQFF | TGTGCCAGCAGTGGAGGCCGGGGGGCCTACAATGAGCAGTTCTTC | TRBJ2-1 | NA | TRBV28 | TRBD2
CASSIGRDSLAIEKLFF | TGTGCCAGTAGTATAGGTCGGGACAGCCTTGCGATTGAAAAACTGTTTTTT | TRBJ1-4 | NA | TRBV19 | TRBD1
CASTDKRNQPQHF | TGTGCCAGCACCGACAAGAGAAATCAGCCCCAGCATTTT | TRBJ1-5 | NA | TRBV6-5 | NA
CVRSLGLPGGLYNEQFF | TGTGTCAGAAGCTTAGGGCTTCCGGGGGGCCTTTACAATGAGCAGTTCTTC | TRBJ2-1 | NA | TRBV7-5 | NA
CASSLLRGMDEQFF | TGCGCCAGCAGCTTGCTCCGGGGGATGGATGAGCAGTTCTTC | TRBJ2-1 | few | TRBV5-1 | NA
CASSFISTDTQYF | TGTGCCAGCAGTTTCATCAGCACAGATACGCAGTATTTT | TRBJ2-3 | NA | TRBV6-5 | NA
CASSHTGNTEAFF | TGCGCCAGCAGCCACACAGGGAACACTGAAGCTTTCTTT | TRBJ1-1 | NA | TRBV5-1 | NA
CASSAQGGSPLHF | TGTGCCAGCAGTGCGCAGGGAGGTTCACCCCTCCACTTT | TRBJ1-6 | NA | TRBV6-6 | NA
CASSVGQAGSPLHF | TGTGCCAGCAGCGTAGGACAGGCCGGTTCACCCCTCCACTTT | TRBJ1-6 | NA | TRBV9 | NA
CASSVGRQQYGYTF | TGTGCCAGCAGCGTAGGTCGGCAACAGTATGGCTACACCTTC | TRBJ1-2 | NA | TRBV9 | NA
CASSPTRNTEAFF | TGTGCCAGCTCACCAACACGGAACACTGAAGCTTTCTTT | TRBJ1-1 | NA | TRBV18 | NA
CASRKLPGQGSYEQYF | TGTGCCAGCAGAAAACTGCCGGGACAGGGCTCCTACGAGCAGTACTTC | TRBJ2-7 | NA | TRBV28 | TRBD1
CASSKLNEKLFF | TGTGCCAGTAGTAAACTTAATGAAAAACTGTTTTTT | TRBJ1-4 | NA | TRBV19 | NA
CASSLEGTGVYNEQFF | TGTGCCAGCAGCTTAGAAGGGACAGGGGTCTACAATGAGCAGTTCTTC | TRBJ2-1 | NA | TRBV7-2 | TRBD1
CASSQEELPPGETQYF | TGTGCCAGCAGCCAAGAGGAGCTACCCCCTGGGGAGACCCAGTACTTC | TRBJ2-5 | NA | TRBV4-2 | NA
CASSLGGDQPQHF | TGTGCCAGCAGCCTGGGGGGGGATCAGCCCCAGCATTTT | TRBJ1-5 | NA | TRBV6-1 | NA
CASSRRGTGVNTEAFF | TGTGCCAGCAGCCGCAGGGGGACAGGAGTGAACACTGAAGCTTTCTTT | TRBJ1-1 | NA | TRBV7-8 | TRBD1
CASSQLDEKLFF | TGTGCCAGCAGCCAACTAGATGAAAAACTGTTTTTT | TRBJ1-4 | NA | TRBV3-1/TRBV3-2 | NA
CSAGPGQEAIMNTEAFF | TGCAGCGCCGGACCAGGACAGGAGGCCATCATGAACACTGAAGCTTTCTTT | TRBJ1-1 | NA | TRBV29-1 | TRBD1
CASSYALGSYGYTF | TGTGCCAGCAGTTACGCCCTAGGGAGCTATGGCTACACCTTC | TRBJ1-2 | once | TRBV6-5 | NA
CASSIDWSSYEQYF | TGTGCCAGTAGTATAGATTGGAGCTCCTACGAGCAGTACTTC | TRBJ2-7 | NA | TRBV19 | NA